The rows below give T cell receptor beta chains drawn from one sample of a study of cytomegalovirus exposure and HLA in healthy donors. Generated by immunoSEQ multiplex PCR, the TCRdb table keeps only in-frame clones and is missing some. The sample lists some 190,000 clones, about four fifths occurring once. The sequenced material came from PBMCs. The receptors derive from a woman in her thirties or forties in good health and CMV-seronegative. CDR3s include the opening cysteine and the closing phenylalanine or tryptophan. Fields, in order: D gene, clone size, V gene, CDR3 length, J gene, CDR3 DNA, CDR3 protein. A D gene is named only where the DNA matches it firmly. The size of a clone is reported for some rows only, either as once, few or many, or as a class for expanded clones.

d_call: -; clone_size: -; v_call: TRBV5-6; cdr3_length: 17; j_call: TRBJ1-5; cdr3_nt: TGTGCCAGCAGCTTGAGGGGTCAGTTATATAGCAATCAGCCCCAGCATTTT; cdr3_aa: CASSLRGQLYSNQPQHF
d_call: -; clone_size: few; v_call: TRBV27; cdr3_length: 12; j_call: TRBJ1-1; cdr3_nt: TGTGCCAGCAGTTTACCTAATCGGGAAGCTTTCTTT; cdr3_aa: CASSLPNREAFF
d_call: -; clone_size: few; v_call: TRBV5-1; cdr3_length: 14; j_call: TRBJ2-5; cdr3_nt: TGCGCCAGCAGCGGGGGGGGCCATGAAGAGACCCAGTACTTC; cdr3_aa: CASSGGGHEETQYF
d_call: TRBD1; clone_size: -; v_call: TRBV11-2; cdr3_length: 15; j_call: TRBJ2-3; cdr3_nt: TGTGCCAGCAGCTTAGATAGGGGACAGACAGATACGCAGTATTTT; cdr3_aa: CASSLDRGQTDTQYF
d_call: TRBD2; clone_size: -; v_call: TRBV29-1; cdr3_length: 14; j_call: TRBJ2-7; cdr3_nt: TGCAGCGTTAGGACTAGCGGGGTGTTCTACGAGCAGTACTTC; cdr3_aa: CSVRTSGVFYEQYF
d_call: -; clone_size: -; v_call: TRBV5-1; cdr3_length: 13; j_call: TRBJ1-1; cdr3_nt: TGCGCCAGTACAGGGTGGAAGAACACTGAAGCTTTCTTT; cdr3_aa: CASTGWKNTEAFF
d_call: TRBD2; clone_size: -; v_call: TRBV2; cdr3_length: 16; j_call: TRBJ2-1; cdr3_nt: TGTGCCAGCAGCGACCCGGGACTAGCGACCTACAATGAGCAGTTCTTC; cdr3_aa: CASSDPGLATYNEQFF
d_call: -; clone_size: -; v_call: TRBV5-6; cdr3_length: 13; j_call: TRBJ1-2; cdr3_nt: TGTGCCAGCAGCTTGGGGGGAGACTATGGCTACACCTTC; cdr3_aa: CASSLGGDYGYTF
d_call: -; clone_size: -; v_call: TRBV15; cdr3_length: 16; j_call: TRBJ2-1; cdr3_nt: TGTGCCACCAGCAGCCCCCACCGGGCGGGTGACAATGAGCAGTTCTTC; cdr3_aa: CATSSPHRAGDNEQFF
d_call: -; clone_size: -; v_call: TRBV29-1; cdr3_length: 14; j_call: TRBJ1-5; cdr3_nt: TGCAGCGTTGCAGTCGGGGGAGGTGATCAGCCCCAGCATTTT; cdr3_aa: CSVAVGGGDQPQHF
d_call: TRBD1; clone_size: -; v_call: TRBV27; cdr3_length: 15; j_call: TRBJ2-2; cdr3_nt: TGTGCCAGCAGTCGGGACAGGGCGGGCACCGGGGAGCTGTTTTTT; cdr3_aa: CASSRDRAGTGELFF
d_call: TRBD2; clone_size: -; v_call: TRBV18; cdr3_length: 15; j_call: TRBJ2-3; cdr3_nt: TGTGCCAGCTCACCGGGACTAGCGACGGGAGATACGCAGTATTTT; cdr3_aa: CASSPGLATGDTQYF
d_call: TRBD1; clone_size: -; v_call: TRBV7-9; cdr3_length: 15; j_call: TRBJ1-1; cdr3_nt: TGTGCCAGCAGCCTAGGGACAGGGGTGAACACTGAAGCTTTCTTT; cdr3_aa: CASSLGTGVNTEAFF
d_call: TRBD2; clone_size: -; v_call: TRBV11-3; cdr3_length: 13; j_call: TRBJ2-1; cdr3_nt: TGTGCCAGCGGGCGGGAGGGCCTCAGAGAGCAGTTCTTC; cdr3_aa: CASGREGLREQFF
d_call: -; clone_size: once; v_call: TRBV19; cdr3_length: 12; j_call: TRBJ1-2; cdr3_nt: TGTGCCAGTAACATAGGAGGGGTGGGCTACACCTTC; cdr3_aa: CASNIGGVGYTF
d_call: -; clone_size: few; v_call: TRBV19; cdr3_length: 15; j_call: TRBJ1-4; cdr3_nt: TGTGCCAGTAGTATTAAATTGCGGGGGAGCGAAAAACTGTTTTTT; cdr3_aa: CASSIKLRGSEKLFF
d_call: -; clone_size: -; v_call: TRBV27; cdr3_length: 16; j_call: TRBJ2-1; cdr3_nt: TGTGCCAGCAGTTTATCGGACTCTTCATTCTACAATGAGCAGTTCTTC; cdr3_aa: CASSLSDSSFYNEQFF
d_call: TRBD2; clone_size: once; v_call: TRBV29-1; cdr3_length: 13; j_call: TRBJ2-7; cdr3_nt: TGCAGCGTAGGGACTAGCGGGATTGTCGAGCAGTACTTC; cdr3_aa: CSVGTSGIVEQYF
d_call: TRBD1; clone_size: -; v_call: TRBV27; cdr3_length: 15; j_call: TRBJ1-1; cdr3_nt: TGTGCCAGCAGTTGGGGGGGACAGGGTGGCACTGAAGCTTTCTTT; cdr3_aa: CASSWGGQGGTEAFF
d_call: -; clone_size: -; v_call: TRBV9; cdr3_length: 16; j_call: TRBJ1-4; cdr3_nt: TGTGCCAGCAGCACATCCCGTATAGGGAGAGGTGAAAAACTGTTTTTT; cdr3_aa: CASSTSRIGRGEKLFF
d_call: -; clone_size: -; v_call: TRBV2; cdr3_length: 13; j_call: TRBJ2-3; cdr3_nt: TGTGCCAGCAGCCGGGAAGCCCAAGATACGCAGTATTTT; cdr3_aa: CASSREAQDTQYF
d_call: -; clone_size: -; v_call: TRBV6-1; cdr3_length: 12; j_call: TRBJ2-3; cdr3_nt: TGTGCCAGCAGCCGAATAGTAGATACGCAGTATTTT; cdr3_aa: CASSRIVDTQYF
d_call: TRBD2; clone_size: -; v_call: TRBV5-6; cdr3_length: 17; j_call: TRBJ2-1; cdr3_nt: TGTGCCAGCAGTTGGAGTTCCCTCCGGGGCGGGAGCTATGAGCAGTTCTTC; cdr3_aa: CASSWSSLRGGSYEQFF
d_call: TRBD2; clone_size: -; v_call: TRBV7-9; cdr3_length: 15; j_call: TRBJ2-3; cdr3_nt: TGTGCCAGCAGCCCAGACCGGGGGGGAACAGATACGCAGTATTTT; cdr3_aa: CASSPDRGGTDTQYF
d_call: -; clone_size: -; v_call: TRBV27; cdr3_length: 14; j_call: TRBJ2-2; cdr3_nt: TGTGCCAGCAGTCCAGCCGACAGCACCGGGGAGCTGTTTTTT; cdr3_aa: CASSPADSTGELFF
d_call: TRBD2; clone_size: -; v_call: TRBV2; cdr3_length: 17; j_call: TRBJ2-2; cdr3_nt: TGTGCCAGCACCGGACTAGCGGGAGTAGGGTGGACCGGGGAGCTGTTTTTT; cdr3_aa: CASTGLAGVGWTGELFF
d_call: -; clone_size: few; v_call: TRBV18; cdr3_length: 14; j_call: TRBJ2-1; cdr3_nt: TGTGCCAGCTCCCCCACGTCGACTGGTAATGAGCAGTTCTTC; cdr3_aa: CASSPTSTGNEQFF
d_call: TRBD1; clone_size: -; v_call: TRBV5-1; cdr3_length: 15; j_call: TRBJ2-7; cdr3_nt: TGCGCCAGCAGCCACGGACAGGGGGCCACCTACGAGCAGTACTTC; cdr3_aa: CASSHGQGATYEQYF
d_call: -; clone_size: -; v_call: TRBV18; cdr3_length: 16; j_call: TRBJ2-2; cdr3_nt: TGTGCCAGCTCACCATCCGGGTTAAGGAACACCGGGGAGCTGTTTTTT; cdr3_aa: CASSPSGLRNTGELFF
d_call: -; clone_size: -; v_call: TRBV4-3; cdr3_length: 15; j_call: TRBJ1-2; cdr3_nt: TGCGCCAGCAGCCGAGACTACAGGGATAACTATGGCTACACCTTC; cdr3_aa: CASSRDYRDNYGYTF
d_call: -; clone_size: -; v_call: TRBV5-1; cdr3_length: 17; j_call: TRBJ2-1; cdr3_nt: TGCGCCAGCAGCTTGGCAGGCGGGGCTAATTCCTACAATGAGCAGTTCTTC; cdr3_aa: CASSLAGGANSYNEQFF
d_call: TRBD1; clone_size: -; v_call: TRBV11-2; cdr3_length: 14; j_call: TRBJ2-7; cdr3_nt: TGTGCCAGCAGCTTTCGACAGGGCCCCTACGAGCAGTACTTC; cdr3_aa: CASSFRQGPYEQYF
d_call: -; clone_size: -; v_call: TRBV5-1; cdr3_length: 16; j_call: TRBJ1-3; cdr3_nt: TGCGCCAGCAGCGCGGGCGACCTCTTACCTGGAAACACCATATATTTT; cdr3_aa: CASSAGDLLPGNTIYF
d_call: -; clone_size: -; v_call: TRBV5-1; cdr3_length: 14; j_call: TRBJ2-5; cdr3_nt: TGCGCCAGCAGGGGGAATCCGGGGATGGAGACCCAGTACTTC; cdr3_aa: CASRGNPGMETQYF
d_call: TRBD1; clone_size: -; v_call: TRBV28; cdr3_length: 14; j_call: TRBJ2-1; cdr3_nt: TGTGCCAGCCATACAGGGGGGCGATACAATGAGCAGTTCTTC; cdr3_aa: CASHTGGRYNEQFF
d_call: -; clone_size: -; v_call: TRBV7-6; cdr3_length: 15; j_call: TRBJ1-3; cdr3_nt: TGTGCCAGCAGCTCCCCCTGGGAGGCTGGAAACACCATATATTTT; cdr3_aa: CASSSPWEAGNTIYF
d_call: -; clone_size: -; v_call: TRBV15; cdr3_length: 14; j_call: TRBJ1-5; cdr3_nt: TGTGCCACCAGCATGGAGGGAACTAATCAGCCCCAGCATTTT; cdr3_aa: CATSMEGTNQPQHF
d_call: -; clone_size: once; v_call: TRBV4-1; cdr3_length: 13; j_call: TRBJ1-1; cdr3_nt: TGCGCCAGCAGCCAGGAGACTTACCTGGGAGCTTTCTTT; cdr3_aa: CASSQETYLGAFF
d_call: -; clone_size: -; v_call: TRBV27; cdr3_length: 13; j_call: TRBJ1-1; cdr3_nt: TGTGCCAGCAGGGAGGCATCAGCTGCCAGAGCTTTCTTT; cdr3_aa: CASREASAARAFF
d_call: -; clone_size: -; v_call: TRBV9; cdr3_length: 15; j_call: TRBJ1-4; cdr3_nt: TGTGCCAGCAGCGTAGGCGCGACAACTAATGAAAAACTGTTTTTT; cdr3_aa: CASSVGATTNEKLFF
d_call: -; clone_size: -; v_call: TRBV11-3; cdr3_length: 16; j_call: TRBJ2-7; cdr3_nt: TGTGCCAGCAGCAGCCTTGGTGCGGCCCGCTTATACGAGCAGTACTTC; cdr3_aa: CASSSLGAARLYEQYF
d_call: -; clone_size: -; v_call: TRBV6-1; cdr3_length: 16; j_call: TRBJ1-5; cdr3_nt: TGTGCCAGCAGTGTAGATACGGGGGGCCCAAATCAGCCCCAGCATTTT; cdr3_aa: CASSVDTGGPNQPQHF